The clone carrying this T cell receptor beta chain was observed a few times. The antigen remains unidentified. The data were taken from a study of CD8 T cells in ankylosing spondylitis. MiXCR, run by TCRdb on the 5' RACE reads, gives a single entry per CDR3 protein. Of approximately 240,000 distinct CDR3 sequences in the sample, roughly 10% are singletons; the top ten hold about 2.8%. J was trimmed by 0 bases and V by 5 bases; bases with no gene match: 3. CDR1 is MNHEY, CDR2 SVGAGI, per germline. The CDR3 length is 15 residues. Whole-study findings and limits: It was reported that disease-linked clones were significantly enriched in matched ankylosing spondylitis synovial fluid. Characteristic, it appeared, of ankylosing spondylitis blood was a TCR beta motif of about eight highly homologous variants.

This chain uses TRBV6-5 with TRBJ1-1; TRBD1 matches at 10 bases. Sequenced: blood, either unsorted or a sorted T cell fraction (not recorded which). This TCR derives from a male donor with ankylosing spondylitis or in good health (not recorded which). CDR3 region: CASSKTGGLNTEAFF. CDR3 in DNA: TGTGCCAGCAGTAAGACAGGGGGCTTGAACACTGAAGCTTTCTTT.